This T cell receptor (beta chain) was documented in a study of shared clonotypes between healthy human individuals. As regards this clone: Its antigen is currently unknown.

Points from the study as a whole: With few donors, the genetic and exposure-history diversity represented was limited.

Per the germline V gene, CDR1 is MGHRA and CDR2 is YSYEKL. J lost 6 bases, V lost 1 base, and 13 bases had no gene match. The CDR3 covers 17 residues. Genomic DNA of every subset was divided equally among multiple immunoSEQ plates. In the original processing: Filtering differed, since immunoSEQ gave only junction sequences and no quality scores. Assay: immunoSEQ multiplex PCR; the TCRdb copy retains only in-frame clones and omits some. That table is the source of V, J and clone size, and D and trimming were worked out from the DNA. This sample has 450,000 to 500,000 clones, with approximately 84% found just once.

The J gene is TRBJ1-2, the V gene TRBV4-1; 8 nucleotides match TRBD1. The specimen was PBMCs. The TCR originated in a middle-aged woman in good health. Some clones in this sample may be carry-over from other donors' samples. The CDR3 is CASSQVIGAGGRNGYTF. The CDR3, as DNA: TGCGCCAGCAGCCAAGTCATCGGGGCAGGGGGCAGGAATGGCTACACCTTC.